This is a list of T cell receptor beta chains from one sample in a study of T cell repertoires in cytomegalovirus infection. TCRdb reanalysed the reads using MiXCR and keeps one entry per CDR3 protein. In the table there are roughly 130,000 distinct CDR3 sequences, more than 7% of which are singletons. The sequenced sample was PBMCs. The receptors were sampled from a human donor in good health (CMV status not recorded). Some clones in this sample may be carry-over from other donors' samples. Both conserved end residues are part of each CDR3. A D gene is named only where the DNA matches it firmly. Expanded clones are given a class, and other clones once, few, many or no size at all.

>TRBJ2-7|TRBD1|many|TRBV7-9|16
TGTGCCAGCAGCGAAGCCGGGGGGGACAGGGGCTACGAGCAGTACTTC
CASSEAGGDRGYEQYF
>TRBJ1-1|NA|NA|TRBV29-1|13
TGCAGCGTTGTGGTTTCCATGAACACTGAAGCTTTCTTT
CSVVVSMNTEAFF
>TRBJ1-5|NA|many|TRBV7-2|18
TGTGCCAGCAGCCCGACTGCCGTTCTAGAAAACCCCAATCAGCCCCAGCATTTT
CASSPTAVLENPNQPQHF
>TRBJ1-6|TRBD1|many|TRBV7-2|15
TGTGCCAGCAGCGAAGGACAGGGGGCAGGGACACCCCTCCACTTT
CASSEGQGAGTPLHF
>TRBJ1-5|NA|few|TRBV28|15
TGTGCCAGCAGTAGACAGAATGTCGGCAATCAGCCCCAGCATTTT
CASSRQNVGNQPQHF
>TRBJ1-1|NA|few|TRBV20-1|13
TGCAGGGGGGGTTCGGGCCCTCGACGTGAAGCTTTCTTT
CRGGSGPRREAFF
>TRBJ1-2|NA|many|TRBV7-9|12
TGTGCCAGCTCGGGACCCCTCGGGGGCTACACCTTC
CASSGPLGGYTF
>TRBJ1-4|NA|many|TRBV18|13
TGTGCCAGCTCACCACAAGAGGACGAAAAACTGTTTTTT
CASSPQEDEKLFF
>TRBJ1-3|TRBD1|few|TRBV20-1|15
TGCAGTGCTAGAACAGGGGCGAGCTCTGGAAACACCATATATTTT
CSARTGASSGNTIYF
>TRBJ1-1|NA|many|TRBV20-1|14
TGCAGTGCCAGCACGAGGCGGCTCAACACTGAAGCTTTCTTT
CSASTRRLNTEAFF
>TRBJ1-2|NA|many|TRBV29-1|12
TGCAGCGTTTCCCAGGGGAACTATGGCTACACCTTC
CSVSQGNYGYTF
>TRBJ2-1|NA|few|TRBV20-1|13
TGCAGTGCTAGGGGGCAGACCTACAATGAGCAGTTCTTC
CSARGQTYNEQFF
>TRBJ2-3|NA|few|TRBV29-1|13
TGCAGCGCCCGGCGGCAGGGCTGGGATACGCAGTATTTT
CSARRQGWDTQYF
>TRBJ2-5|NA|many|TRBV7-2|13
TGTGCCAGCAGCTCCCTACCGGGGAAGACCCAGTACTTC
CASSSLPGKTQYF
>TRBJ2-3|NA|few|TRBV7-2|13
TGTGCCAGCAACCCCGGTCCCGCAGATACGCAGTATTTT
CASNPGPADTQYF
>TRBJ2-1|NA|many|TRBV7-2|16
TGTGCCAGCAGAAGGGATGGACAGAGCTCCTACAATGAGCAGTTCTTC
CASRRDGQSSYNEQFF
>TRBJ2-7|NA|many|TRBV5-6|14
TGTGCCAGCAGCTTGGTTACAGGGATCCACGAGCAGTACTTC
CASSLVTGIHEQYF
>TRBJ1-6|NA|few|TRBV2|14
TGTGCCAGCAGTAACCGGGACACGGATTCACCCCTCCACTTT
CASSNRDTDSPLHF
>TRBJ2-7|NA|many|TRBV28|15
TGTGCCAGCAGTCCTCGAGGAGGGAGCTCCTACGAGCAGTACTTC
CASSPRGGSSYEQYF
>TRBJ2-5|TRBD1|NA|TRBV15|14
TGTGCCACCAGCTTTCGGACAGGGAGGCAGACCCAGTACTTC
CATSFRTGRQTQYF
>TRBJ2-1|NA|many|TRBV7-2|15
TGTGCCAGCAGCTTTAGGCGGGGGCTAAACAATGAGCAGTTCTTC
CASSFRRGLNNEQFF
>TRBJ2-1|TRBD1|few|TRBV5-4|18
TGTGCCAGCAGCTTGGGGGGGGTCGGCAGGGGGCCGCAAAATGAGCAGTTCTTC
CASSLGGVGRGPQNEQFF
>TRBJ2-3|NA|few|TRBV5-1|16
TGCGCCAGCAGCTTGGGATCCAGGGCCTCCACAGATACGCAGTATTTT
CASSLGSRASTDTQYF
>TRBJ2-7|NA|few|TRBV5-1|17
TGCGCCAGCAGCTTTGGCCATGGGGGGCTTCGGACCTACGAGCAGTACTTC
CASSFGHGGLRTYEQYF
>TRBJ2-3|NA|medium-sized|TRBV7-2|14
TGTGCCAGCAGCTTAGAACAGGCCCAGGATACGCAGTATTTT
CASSLEQAQDTQYF
>TRBJ1-3|NA|many|TRBV20-1|14
TGCAGTGCTAGGGCAGGTCTCTCTGGAAACACCATATATTTT
CSARAGLSGNTIYF
>TRBJ1-1|NA|NA|TRBV4-2|14
TGTGCCAGCAGCCAAGTTCCGGGAAACACTGAAGCTTTCTTT
CASSQVPGNTEAFF
>TRBJ2-3|TRBD1|many|TRBV14|16
TGTGCCAGCAGCCAAGAGGTCAGGGGGAGTACAGATACGCAGTATTTT
CASSQEVRGSTDTQYF
>TRBJ1-2|NA|many|TRBV5-6|14
TGTGCCAGCAGCTTATACAGCAACAACTATGGCTACACCTTC
CASSLYSNNYGYTF
>TRBJ1-3|TRBD1|NA|TRBV28|15
TGTGCCAGCAGCTTGGGACAGACTTCTGGAAACACCATATATTTT
CASSLGQTSGNTIYF
>TRBJ2-1|TRBD2|many|TRBV20-1|14
TGCAGTGCTTTTCTAGCGGGAGGTTATCATGAGCAGTTCTTC
CSAFLAGGYHEQFF
>TRBJ2-5|NA|many|TRBV7-8|15
TGTGCCAGCAGCTTAGATCCTAGCCTCCGGGAGACCCAGTACTTC
CASSLDPSLRETQYF
>TRBJ2-1|TRBD2|NA|TRBV7-3|17
TGTGCCAGCAGCTTAACGACGTGGCGGGAGAGCCACAATGAGCAGTTCTTC
CASSLTTWRESHNEQFF
>TRBJ2-3|TRBD2|many|TRBV20-1|14
TGCAGTGCTAGTGGCGGGGGGGCCGGCGATACGCAGTATTTT
CSASGGGAGDTQYF
>TRBJ1-2|TRBD1|NA|TRBV5-1|14
TGCGCCAGCAGCCCGGGACAGGGGGCTGGTGGCTACACCTTC
CASSPGQGAGGYTF
>TRBJ1-5|NA|many|TRBV25-1|14
TGTGCCAGCAGTTTTGGAGGGGCCAATCAGCCCCAGCATTTT
CASSFGGANQPQHF
>TRBJ1-2|NA|many|TRBV2|13
TGTGCCAGCAGTGAATGGGGGGAAGGTGGCTACACCTTC
CASSEWGEGGYTF
>TRBJ2-7|TRBD2|once|TRBV5-1|15
TGCGCCAGCAGCTTGAGCGGACGGGGGGTCCACGAGCAGTACTTC
CASSLSGRGVHEQYF
>TRBJ1-1|NA|many|TRBV7-2|15
TGTGCCAGCAGCTTACTGGGCCCCGAGAACACTGAAGCTTTCTTT
CASSLLGPENTEAFF
>TRBJ2-1|NA|many|TRBV5-1|12
TGCGCCAGCAGTAAAATAGGGAATGAGCAGTTCTTC
CASSKIGNEQFF
>TRBJ2-3|NA|many|TRBV20-1|15
TGCAGTGCTCCACAGAGGGGTAGGAGCACAGATACGCAGTATTTT
CSAPQRGRSTDTQYF
>TRBJ2-5|TRBD1|NA|TRBV28|13
TGTGCCAGTAACAGGGGAAGAGGAGAGACCCAGTACTTC
CASNRGRGETQYF
>TRBJ1-5|NA|few|TRBV20-1|14
TGCAGTGCTAGAGAGAGAGGGTCTTATCAGGCCCAGCATTTT
CSARERGSYQAQHF
>TRBJ2-5|NA|few|TRBV20-1|12
TGCAGCCAGGGGGGGGCCAAAGAGACCCAGTACTTC
CSQGGAKETQYF
>TRBJ1-6|NA|few|TRBV4-1|15
TGCGCCAGCAGCCAAGAATCGGGGGGTGTGTCACCCCTCCACTTT
CASSQESGGVSPLHF
>TRBJ2-7|TRBD1|many|TRBV5-6|14
TGTGCCAGCAGCCCCGGGACAGGGAGAAACGAGCAGTACTTC
CASSPGTGRNEQYF
>TRBJ1-1|NA|NA|TRBV29-1|12
TGCAGCGTTGAGGAGGTTGGTACTGAAGCTTTCTTT
CSVEEVGTEAFF
>TRBJ2-5|NA|many|TRBV7-8|16
TGTGCCAGCAGCCGGCGACCGAGACAAGGTCGGGAGACCCAGTACTTC
CASSRRPRQGRETQYF
>TRBJ2-7|NA|many|TRBV28|13
TGTGCCAGCAGTTTTAGGGCCTCCTACGAGCAGTACTTC
CASSFRASYEQYF
>TRBJ2-7|NA|many|TRBV29-1|14
TGCAGCGTAGAAAAGGGGGTCAGCTCCTACGAGCAGTACTTC
CSVEKGVSSYEQYF
>TRBJ1-4|NA|NA|TRBV28|14
TGTGCCAGCAGCCAAAGAGCCCTGGGTGAAAAACTGTTTTTT
CASSQRALGEKLFF
>TRBJ2-1|NA|many|TRBV24-1|15
TGTGCCACCAGTGATTTGAGGACTCTAAGGAATGAGCAGTTCTTC
CATSDLRTLRNEQFF
>TRBJ2-3|TRBD1|few|TRBV11-2|16
TGTGCCAGCAGCTTGGGGGACAGGGGGCGCGGAGATACGCAGTATTTT
CASSLGDRGRGDTQYF
>TRBJ1-2|TRBD1|many|TRBV20-1|16
TGCAGTGCTCCGACGGGACAGGGAGGGGTGGACTATGGCTACACCTTC
CSAPTGQGGVDYGYTF
>TRBJ2-3|NA|many|TRBV6-1|14
TGTGCCAGCAGCGTAGAACCGGGCTCTGATACGCAGTATTTT
CASSVEPGSDTQYF
>TRBJ2-5|TRBD2|NA|TRBV20-1|13
TGCAGTGCTCCTGGACTAGCCGGAGAGACCCAGTACTTC
CSAPGLAGETQYF
>TRBJ2-6|NA|few|TRBV28|15
TGTGCCAGCAGTGGGCAGGGTGTTGGGGCCAACATCCTGACTTTC
CASSGQGVGANILTF
>TRBJ1-1|NA|NA|TRBV4-1|15
TGCGCCAGCAGCCAAGACACAGTTTTGAACACTGAAGCTTTCTTT
CASSQDTVLNTEAFF
>TRBJ2-7|TRBD2|many|TRBV7-2|15
TGTGCCAGCAGCTTACAAGCGGGGGGCTCCTACGAGCAGTACTTC
CASSLQAGGSYEQYF